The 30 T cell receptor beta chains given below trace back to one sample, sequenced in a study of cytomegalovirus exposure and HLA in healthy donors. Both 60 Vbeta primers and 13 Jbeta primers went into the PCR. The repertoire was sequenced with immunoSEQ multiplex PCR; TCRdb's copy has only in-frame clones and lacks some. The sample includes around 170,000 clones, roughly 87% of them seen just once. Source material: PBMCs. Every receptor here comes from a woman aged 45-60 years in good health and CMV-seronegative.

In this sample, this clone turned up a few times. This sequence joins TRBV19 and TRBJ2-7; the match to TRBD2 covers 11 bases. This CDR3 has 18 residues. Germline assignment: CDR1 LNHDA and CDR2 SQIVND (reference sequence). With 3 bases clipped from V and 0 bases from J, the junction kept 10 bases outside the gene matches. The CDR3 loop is CASSMRNSGGESSYEQYF. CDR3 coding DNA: TGTGCCAGTAGTATGAGGAATAGCGGGGGGGAATCCTCCTACGAGCAGTACTTC.

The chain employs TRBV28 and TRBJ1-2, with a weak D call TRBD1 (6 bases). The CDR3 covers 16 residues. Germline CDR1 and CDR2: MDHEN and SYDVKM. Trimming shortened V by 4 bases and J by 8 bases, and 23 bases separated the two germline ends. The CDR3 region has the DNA TGTGCCAGCAGTTCCCCCTCCCAGACAGGTTATAGGGGCTACACCTTC. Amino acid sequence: CASSSPSQTGYRGYTF.

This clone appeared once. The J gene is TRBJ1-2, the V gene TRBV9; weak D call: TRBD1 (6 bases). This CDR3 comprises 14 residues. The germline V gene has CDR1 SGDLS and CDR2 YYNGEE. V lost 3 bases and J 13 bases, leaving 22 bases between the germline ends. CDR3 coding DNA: TGTGCCAGCAGCGATGGACTAGGGGGGCTAGTTAGCACCTTC. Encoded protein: CASSDGLGGLVSTF.

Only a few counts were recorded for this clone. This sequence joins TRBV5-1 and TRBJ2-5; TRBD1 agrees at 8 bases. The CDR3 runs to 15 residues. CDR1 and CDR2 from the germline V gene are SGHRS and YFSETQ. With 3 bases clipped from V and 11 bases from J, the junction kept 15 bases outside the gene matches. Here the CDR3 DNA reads TGCGCCAGCAGCTCCGGCGGGACAGGTAGCCGGGAGCAGTACTTC. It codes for CASSSGGTGSREQYF. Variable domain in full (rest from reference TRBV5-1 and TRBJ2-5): KAGVTQTPRYLIKTRGQQVTLSCSPISGHRSVSWYQQTPGQGLQFLFEYFSETQRNKGNFPGRFSGRQFSNSRSEMNVSTLELGDSALYLCASSSGGTGSREQYFGPGTRLLVL.

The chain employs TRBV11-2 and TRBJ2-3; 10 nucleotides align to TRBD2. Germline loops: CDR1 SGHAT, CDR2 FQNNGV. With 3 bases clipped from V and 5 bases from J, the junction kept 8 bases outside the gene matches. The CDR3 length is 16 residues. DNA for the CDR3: TGTGCCAGCAGCTTTTATGTAGCGGGGGGTAAAGATACGCAGTATTTT. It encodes CASSFYVAGGKDTQYF.

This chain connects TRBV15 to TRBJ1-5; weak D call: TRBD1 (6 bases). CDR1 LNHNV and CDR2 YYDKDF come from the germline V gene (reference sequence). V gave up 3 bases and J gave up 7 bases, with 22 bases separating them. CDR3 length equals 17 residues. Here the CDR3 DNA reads TGTGCCACCAGCAGGGGGTTGTGGGACAAAGGGGACCAGCCCCAGCATTTT. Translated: CATSRGLWDKGDQPQHF.

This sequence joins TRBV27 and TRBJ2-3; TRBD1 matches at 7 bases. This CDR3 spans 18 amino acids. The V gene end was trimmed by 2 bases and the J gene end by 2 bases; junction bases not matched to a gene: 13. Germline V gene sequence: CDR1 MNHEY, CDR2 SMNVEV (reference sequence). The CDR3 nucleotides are TGTGCCAGCAGTTTAAAGGGGGCAGGGCCGGGGTTCACAGATACGCAGTATTTT. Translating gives CASSLKGAGPGFTDTQYF.

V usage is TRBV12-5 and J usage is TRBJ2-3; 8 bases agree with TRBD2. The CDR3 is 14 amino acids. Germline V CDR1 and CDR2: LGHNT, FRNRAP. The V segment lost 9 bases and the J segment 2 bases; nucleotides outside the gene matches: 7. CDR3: CASVAGGTTDTQYF. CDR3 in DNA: TGTGCTAGCGTGGCGGGGGGCACCACAGATACGCAGTATTTT.

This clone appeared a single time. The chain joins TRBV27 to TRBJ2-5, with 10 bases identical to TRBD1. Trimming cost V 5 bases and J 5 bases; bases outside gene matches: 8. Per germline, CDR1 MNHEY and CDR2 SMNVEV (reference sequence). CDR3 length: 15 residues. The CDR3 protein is CASSTPGQGWETQYF. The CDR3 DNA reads TGTGCCAGCAGTACACCGGGACAGGGGTGGGAGACCCAGTACTTC.

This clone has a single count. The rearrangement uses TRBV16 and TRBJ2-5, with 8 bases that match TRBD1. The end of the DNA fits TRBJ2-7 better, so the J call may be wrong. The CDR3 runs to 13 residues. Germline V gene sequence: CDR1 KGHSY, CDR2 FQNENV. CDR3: CASSLDRGGEQYF. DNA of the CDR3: TGTGCCAGCAGCCTAGACAGGGGAGGCGAGCAGTACTTC.

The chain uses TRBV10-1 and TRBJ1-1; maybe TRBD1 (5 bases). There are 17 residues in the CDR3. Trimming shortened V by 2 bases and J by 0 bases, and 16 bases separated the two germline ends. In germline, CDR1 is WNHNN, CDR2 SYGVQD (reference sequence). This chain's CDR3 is CASSEQRQGPMNTEAFF. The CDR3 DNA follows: TGCGCCAGCAGTGAGCAACGGCAGGGCCCTATGAACACTGAAGCTTTCTTT.

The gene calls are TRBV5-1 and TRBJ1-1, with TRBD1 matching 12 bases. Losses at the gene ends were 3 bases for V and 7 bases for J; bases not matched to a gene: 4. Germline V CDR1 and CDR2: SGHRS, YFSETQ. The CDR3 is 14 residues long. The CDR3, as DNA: TGCGCCAGCAGCTCGGGGACAGGGGGCATTGAAGCTTTCTTT. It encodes CASSSGTGGIEAFF.

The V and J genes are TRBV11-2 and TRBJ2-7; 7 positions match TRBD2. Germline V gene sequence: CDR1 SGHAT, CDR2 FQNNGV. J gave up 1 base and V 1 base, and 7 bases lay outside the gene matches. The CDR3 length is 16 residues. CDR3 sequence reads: CASSLGPAGLSYEQYF. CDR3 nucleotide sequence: TGTGCCAGCAGCTTAGGGCCAGCGGGACTATCCTACGAGCAGTACTTC.

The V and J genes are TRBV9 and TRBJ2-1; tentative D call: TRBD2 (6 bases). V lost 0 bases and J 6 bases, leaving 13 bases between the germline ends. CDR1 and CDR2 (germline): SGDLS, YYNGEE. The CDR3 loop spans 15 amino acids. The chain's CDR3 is CASSVVGRGFNEQFF. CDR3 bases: TGTGCCAGCAGCGTAGTAGGTCGGGGGTTCAATGAGCAGTTCTTC.

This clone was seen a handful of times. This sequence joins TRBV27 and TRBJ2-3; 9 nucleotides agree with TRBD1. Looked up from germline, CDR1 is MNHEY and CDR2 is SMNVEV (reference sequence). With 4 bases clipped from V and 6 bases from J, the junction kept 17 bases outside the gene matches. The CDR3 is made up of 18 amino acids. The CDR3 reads CASSSPLQIRDRVDTQYF. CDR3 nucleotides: TGTGCCAGCAGTTCGCCCCTCCAAATCCGGGACAGGGTTGATACGCAGTATTTT.

The chain's CDR3 is CAPWGGRAGELFF. The CDR3 DNA reads as TGTGCCCCATGGGGCGGGAGAGCCGGGGAGCTGTTTTTT. The V gene is TRBV6-4, the J gene TRBJ2-2, with 7 bases identical to TRBD2. Germline V gives CDR1 MRHNA, CDR2 SNTAGT. The J segment lost 6 bases and the V segment lost 11 bases, leaving 9 bases of the junction unmatched. The CDR3 loop spans 13 amino acids.

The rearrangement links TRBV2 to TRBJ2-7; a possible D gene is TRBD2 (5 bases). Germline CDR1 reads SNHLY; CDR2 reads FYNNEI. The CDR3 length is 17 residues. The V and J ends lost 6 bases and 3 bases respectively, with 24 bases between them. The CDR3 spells CASRIEMKRFLGYEQYF. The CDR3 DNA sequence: TGTGCCAGCAGGATCGAAATGAAGCGGTTCTTAGGCTACGAGCAGTACTTC.

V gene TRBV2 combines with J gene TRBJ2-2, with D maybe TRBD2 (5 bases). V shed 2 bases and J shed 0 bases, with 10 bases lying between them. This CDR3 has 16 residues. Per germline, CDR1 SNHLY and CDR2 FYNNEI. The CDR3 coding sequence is TGTGCCAGCAGTGAATTTTGGACTCCGAACACCGGGGAGCTGTTTTTT. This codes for CASSEFWTPNTGELFF.

CDR3 region: CASSTGTDPYGYTF. CDR3 nucleotide sequence: TGTGCCAGCAGTACCGGGACAGACCCCTATGGCTACACCTTC. This rearrangement joins TRBV21-1 to TRBJ1-2; the table's D call of TRBD1 was not tested on the DNA. TRBV21-1 is assigned pseudogene status. The CDR3 covers 14 residues.

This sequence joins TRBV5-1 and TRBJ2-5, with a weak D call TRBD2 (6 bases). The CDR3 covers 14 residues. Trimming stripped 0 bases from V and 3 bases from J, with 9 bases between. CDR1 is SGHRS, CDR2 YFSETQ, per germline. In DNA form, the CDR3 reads TGCGCCAGCAGCTTGGAAACGGGAGAAGAGACCCAGTACTTC. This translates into CASSLETGEETQYF.

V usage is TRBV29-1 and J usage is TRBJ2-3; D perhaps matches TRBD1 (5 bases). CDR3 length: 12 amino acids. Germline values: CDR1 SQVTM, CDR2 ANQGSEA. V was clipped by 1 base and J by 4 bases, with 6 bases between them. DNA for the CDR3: TGCAGCGTTGAAGGCAGGGCAGATACGCAGTATTTT. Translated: CSVEGRADTQYF.

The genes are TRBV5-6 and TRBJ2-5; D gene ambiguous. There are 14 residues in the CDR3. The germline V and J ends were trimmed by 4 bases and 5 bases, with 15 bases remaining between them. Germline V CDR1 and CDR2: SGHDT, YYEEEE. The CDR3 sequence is CASSPRTTGETQYF. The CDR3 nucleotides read TGTGCCAGCAGCCCCCGAACGACCGGGGAGACCCAGTACTTC. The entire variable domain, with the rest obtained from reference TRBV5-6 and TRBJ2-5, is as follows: DAGVTQSPTHLIKTRGQQVTLRCSPKSGHDTVSWYQQALGQGPQFIFQYYEEEERQRGNFPDRFSGHQFPNYSSELNVNALLLGDSALYLCASSPRTTGETQYFGPGTRLLVL.

The CDR3 reads CAIGLAGSGGEQFF. Here the CDR3 DNA reads TGTGCCATCGGCCTGGCGGGAAGTGGAGGTGAGCAGTTCTTC. The chain has TRBV10-3 and TRBJ2-1; D perhaps matches TRBD2 (6 bases). Germline V gene data show CDR1 as ENHRY and CDR2 as SYGVKD. The CDR3 has 14 amino acids. Between the trimmed V and J ends, which lost 8 bases and 9 bases, there was a span of 20 bases.

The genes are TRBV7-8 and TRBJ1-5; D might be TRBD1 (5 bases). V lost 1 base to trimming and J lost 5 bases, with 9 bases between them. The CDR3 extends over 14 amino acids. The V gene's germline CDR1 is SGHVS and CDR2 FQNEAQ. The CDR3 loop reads CASSLDRGDQPQHF. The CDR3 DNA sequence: TGTGCCAGCAGCTTAGATCGGGGGGATCAGCCCCAGCATTTT.

CDR3 nucleotide sequence: TGTGCCAGTAGGGGACAGGGGATCGGCACTGAAGCTTTCTTT. Protein product: CASRGQGIGTEAFF. The V call is TRBV19, the J call TRBJ1-1, with TRBD1 identical over 10 bases. With V trimmed by 6 bases and J by 4 bases, 5 bases remained unmatched. The CDR3 is made up of 14 amino acids. Germline CDR1 reads LNHDA; CDR2 reads SQIVND (reference sequence).

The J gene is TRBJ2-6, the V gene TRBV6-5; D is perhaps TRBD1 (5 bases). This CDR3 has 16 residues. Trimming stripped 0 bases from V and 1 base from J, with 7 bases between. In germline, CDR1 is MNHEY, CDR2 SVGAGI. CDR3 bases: TGTGCCAGCAGTTACTCCCCAGGGTCTGGGGCCAACGTCCTGACTTTC. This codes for CASSYSPGSGANVLTF.

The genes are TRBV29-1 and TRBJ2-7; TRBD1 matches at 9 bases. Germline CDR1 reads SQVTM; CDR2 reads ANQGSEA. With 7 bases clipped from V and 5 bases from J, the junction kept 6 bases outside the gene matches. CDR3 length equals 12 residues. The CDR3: CSGGDRVNEQYF. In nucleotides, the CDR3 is TGCAGCGGGGGGGACAGGGTTAACGAGCAGTACTTC.

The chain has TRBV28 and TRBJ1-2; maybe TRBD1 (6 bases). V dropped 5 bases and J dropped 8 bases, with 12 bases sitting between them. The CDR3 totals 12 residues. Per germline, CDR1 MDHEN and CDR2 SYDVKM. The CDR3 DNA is TGTGCCAGCAGTGGTACAGGGAACGGCTACACCTTC. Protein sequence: CASSGTGNGYTF.

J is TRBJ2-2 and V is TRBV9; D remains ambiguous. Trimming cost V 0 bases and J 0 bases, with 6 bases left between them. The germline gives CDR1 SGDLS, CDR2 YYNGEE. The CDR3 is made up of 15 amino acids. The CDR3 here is CASSVVSSNTGELFF. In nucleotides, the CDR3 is TGTGCCAGCAGCGTAGTGTCCTCGAACACCGGGGAGCTGTTTTTT.

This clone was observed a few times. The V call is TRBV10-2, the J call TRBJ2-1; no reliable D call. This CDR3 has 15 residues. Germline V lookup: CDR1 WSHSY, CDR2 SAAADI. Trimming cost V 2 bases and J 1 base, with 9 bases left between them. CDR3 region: CASSESLRSYNEQFF. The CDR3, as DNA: TGCGCCAGCAGTGAGAGTCTGCGGTCCTACAATGAGCAGTTCTTC.